This entry is about one TCR beta chain. The antigen is not known. Amplification targeted TCR beta CDR3 regions from RNA transcripts. RT-PCR in the first round (using the HTBI primer set) targeted the TCR CDR3. Each CDR3 protein is one row after TCRdb ran MiXCR on the multiplex PCR reads. The sample lists 550,000 to 850,000 distinct CDR3 sequences; around 20% were seen once. V lost 3 bases to trimming and J lost 1 base, with 17 bases between them. The germline gives CDR1 SGDLS, CDR2 YYNGEE. The CDR3 sequence is 17 residues long. The data are from a study of T cells in Graves' hyperthyroidism and ophthalmopathy. Study findings and constraints: A median 6.5 months before onset, the model predicted ophthalmopathy.

Not enrolled were patients with uncontrolled infection, other autoimmune disease, pregnancy or lactation. For the diagnoses, clinical symptoms, serum thyroxine and TRAb, thyroid ultrasound and orbital computed tomography were used. Drawn at first hyperthyroidism diagnosis, the blood sample preceded any ophthalmopathy symptoms. The sequence came from a woman aged 45-59 years with Graves' hyperthyroidism that later progressed to Graves' ophthalmopathy. The sequenced sample was blood. The chain couples TRBV9 to TRBJ2-1; D may match TRBD1 or TRBD2 (7 bases each). The DNA of the CDR3 is TGTGCCAGCAGCGCCCGGGGGGACAGAGGATCCTACAATGAGCAGTTCTTC. Protein sequence: CASSARGDRGSYNEQFF.